This T cell receptor beta chain stems from a study of a mutant IDH1 vaccine in newly diagnosed glioma. Study-wide context: Most had both radiotherapy and temozolomide beforehand; others had only one. Week 47 marked visit V13, whereas week 35 marked visit V12.

Time point specified: week 35, safety follow-up. Every single dose of the vaccine, 300 ug of mutant IDH1 20-mer peptide, came with topical imiquimod. Notes on this clone: As yet, its antigen is unknown.

Study observations and caveats: Top peripheral T cell clonotype shifts appeared unrelated to pseudoprogression. Most patients, around 94%, showed vaccine-induced immune responses.

Profiled with immunoSEQ multiplex PCR; TCRdb holds only in-frame clones, not every one. The table lists roughly 40,000 clones, 83% of them singletons, with about 4.6% in the top ten. V was trimmed by 4 bases and J by 0 bases, leaving 10 bases between them. The length of the CDR3 is 16 residues. Germline lookup yields CDR1 SNHLY and CDR2 FYNNEI. This clonotype was sampled from a woman aged 45-59 years with glioma. This material consisted of PBMCs, taken from a glioma patient whose treatment included an IDH1 peptide vaccine. V gene TRBV2 combines with J gene TRBJ2-6; D remains ambiguous. In nucleotides, the CDR3 is TGTGCCAGCAGTGGCCCAGAGATCTCTGGGGCCAACGTCCTGACTTTC. Its protein product is CASSGPEISGANVLTF.